A single sample is the source of the 22 T cell receptor beta chains below, sequenced in a study of early T cells in non-severe SARS-CoV-2 infection. Each CDR3 protein is one row after TCRdb ran MiXCR on the 5' RACE reads. The sample records 70,000 to 90,000 distinct CDR3 sequences, over 9% being singletons. The sample was whole blood. Every receptor here comes from an adult who was a healthcare worker with PCR-confirmed SARS-CoV-2 infection or an uninfected control (not recorded which).

This clonotype has more than one count but fewer than ten. V and J are TRBV5-4 and TRBJ1-1, with 7 bases matching TRBD1. The trim removed 3 bases at V and 1 base at J, leaving 6 bases unmatched. CDR3 length: 15 residues. The germline V gene encodes CDR1 SGHNT and CDR2 YYREEE (reference sequence). In DNA form, the CDR3 reads TGTGCCAGCAGCTCGAAGGGGGCATGGAACACTGAAGCTTTCTTT. It is translated as CASSSKGAWNTEAFF.

This clonotype was observed many times. The chain is built from TRBV12-3 or TRBV12-4 and TRBJ1-1, with 7 bases aligning to TRBD1. V shed 6 bases, J shed 4 bases, and the junction held 11 bases outside the gene matches. The CDR3 spans 15 residues. The CDR3 DNA follows: TGTGCCAGCAGCCGGAGACAGGGTAGGACCACTGAAGCTTTCTTT. Translating gives CASSRRQGRTTEAFF.

J is TRBJ1-5 and V is TRBV7-2; D gene uncertain. This CDR3 spans 12 amino acids. Germline V CDR1 and CDR2: SGHTA, FQGNSA. The V end was cut by 5 bases, the J end by 6 bases, with 8 bases between. CDR3 amino acids: CASSPTGQPQHF. CDR3 coding DNA: TGTGCCAGCAGCCCAACCGGTCAGCCCCAGCATTTT.

The chain carries TRBV15 and TRBJ2-5; no definite D call. Deletions cut 1 base from V and 5 bases from J, with 17 bases between. CDR3 length: 16 residues. The germline gives CDR1 LNHNV, CDR2 YYDKDF (reference sequence). CDR3 in DNA: TGTGCCACCAGCAGAGCGAAACAGACCCCCAGGGAGACCCAGTACTTC. This gives the protein CATSRAKQTPRETQYF.

This clonotype was seen a few times. The chain recombines TRBV3-1 with TRBJ2-7, with 11 bases aligning to TRBD2. The germline V gene has CDR1 LGHDT and CDR2 YNNKEL (reference sequence). The CDR3 length is 16 residues. The V and J ends lost 4 bases and 1 base, in that order; junction bases with no gene match: 6. Here the CDR3 reads CASSLTGTSGSYEQYF. The CDR3 region has the DNA TGTGCCAGCAGCCTCACCGGGACTAGCGGTTCCTACGAGCAGTACTTC.

This clonotype was recorded at least ten times. The rearrangement joins TRBV11-2 to TRBJ2-6; D is perhaps TRBD1 (6 bases). Germline values: CDR1 SGHAT, CDR2 FQNNGV. V was cut by 3 bases and J by 1 base, with 16 bases left in between. The CDR3 has 18 amino acids. CDR3 protein: CASSLLAARGSGANVLTF. The CDR3 DNA reads TGTGCCAGCAGCTTGTTAGCCGCCAGGGGATCTGGGGCCAACGTCCTGACTTTC.

The chain employs TRBV7-2 and TRBJ1-1; D remains unclear. Germline V gene lookup returns CDR1 SGHTA and CDR2 FQGNSA. Trimming stripped 2 bases from V and 0 bases from J, with 7 bases between. The CDR3 runs 14 residues. The CDR3 spells CASSLFEMNTEAFF. In DNA form, the CDR3 reads TGTGCCAGCAGCTTATTTGAGATGAACACTGAAGCTTTCTTT. Combining the CDR3 with reference TRBV7-2 and TRBJ1-1 gives the whole variable domain GAGVSQSPSNKVTEKGKDVELRCDPISGHTALYWYRQSLGQGLEFLIYFQGNSAPDKSGLPSDRFSAERTGGSVSTLTIQRTQQEDSAVYLCASSLFEMNTEAFFGQGTRLTVV.

This clonotype was detected only a few times. This rearrangement joins TRBV10-3 to TRBJ2-5; D remains unclear. With 7 bases removed from V and 3 bases from J, the gap between germline ends came to 9 bases. Looked up from germline, CDR1 is ENHRY and CDR2 is SYGVKD. CDR3 length: 12 residues. CDR3 amino acids: CAIMDGEETQYF. CDR3 bases: TGTGCCATCATGGACGGAGAAGAGACCCAGTACTTC.

This clonotype came up a few times. The V and J genes are TRBV5-4 and TRBJ1-4; a weak D match, TRBD1 (5 bases). The CDR3 covers 14 residues. Germline loops: CDR1 SGHNT, CDR2 YYREEE (reference sequence). The V gene lost 5 bases and the J gene lost 0 bases, with 8 bases spanning the gap. As DNA, the CDR3 is TGTGCCAGCAGAGAGGGGCCAACTAATGAAAAACTGTTTTTT. Protein sequence: CASREGPTNEKLFF.

Judged by abundance, this clonotype is medium-sized. Here the CDR3 DNA reads TGTGCCAGCAGTTTATCTCAGGGGAGCTACAATGAGCAGTTCTTC. Protein product: CASSLSQGSYNEQFF. The chain joins TRBV27 to TRBJ2-1; D may be TRBD1 (6 bases). The CDR3 consists of 15 residues. Germline V lookup: CDR1 MNHEY, CDR2 SMNVEV (reference sequence). Deletions cut 0 bases from V and 3 bases from J, with 9 bases between.

This clonotype came up a few times. CDR3 region: CASSKVPLQGVTDTQYF. In DNA form, the CDR3 reads TGTGCCAGCAGCAAAGTCCCGCTACAGGGAGTCACAGATACGCAGTATTTT. The chain is built from TRBV21-1 and TRBJ2-3; the DNA was not compared with TRBD2, the D call given in the table. TRBV21-1 is deemed a pseudogene. The CDR3 is made up of 17 amino acids.

This chain connects TRBV7-2 to TRBJ2-7, with 9 bases that match TRBD1. CDR1 is SGHTA and CDR2 is FQGNSA in the germline V gene. With V trimmed by 4 bases and J by 4 bases, 8 bases remained unmatched. The CDR3 length is 15 residues. CDR3 nucleotide sequence: TGTGCCAGCAGCTCTCCGGGACAGGGAATTTACGAGCAGTACTTC. This sequence encodes CASSSPGQGIYEQYF.

This clonotype was counted many times. This sequence joins TRBV7-9 and TRBJ1-1; D not certain. The CDR3 loop spans 15 amino acids. Germline V gives CDR1 SEHNR, CDR2 FQNEAQ (reference sequence). V dropped 0 bases and J dropped 1 base, with 9 bases sitting between them. The CDR3 loop reads CASSLAARQNTEAFF. In DNA, the CDR3 is TGTGCCAGCAGCTTAGCTGCCAGGCAGAACACTGAAGCTTTCTTT.

The sample holds a few counts of this clonotype. V gene TRBV12-3 or TRBV12-4 combines with J gene TRBJ1-1; no firm D call. With 8 bases removed from V and 0 bases from J, the gap between germline ends came to 13 bases. The CDR3 length is 14 residues. The CDR3 coding sequence is TGTGCCAGCCTGGCGAGGCCTATGAACACTGAAGCTTTCTTT. It encodes CASLARPMNTEAFF.

V and J are TRBV18 and TRBJ1-1; no firm D call. CDR1 KGHSH and CDR2 LQKENI come from the germline V gene. Trimming cost V 3 bases and J 0 bases, with 17 bases left between them. The CDR3 totals 17 residues. This chain's CDR3 is CASSPSSADLLNTEAFF. CDR3 sequence (DNA): TGTGCCAGCTCACCCTCGAGCGCGGATCTATTGAACACTGAAGCTTTCTTT. Full variable domain (missing parts from reference TRBV18 and TRBJ1-1): NAGVMQNPRHLVRRRGQEARLRCSPMKGHSHVYWYRQLPEEGLKFMVYLQKENIIDESGMPKERFSAEFPKEGPSILRIQQVVRGDSAAYFCASSPSSADLLNTEAFFGQGTRLTVV.

This clonotype was seen ten or more times. This chain connects TRBV12-3 or TRBV12-4 to TRBJ1-4; tentative D call: TRBD1 (5 bases). This CDR3 contains 15 residues. Trimming shortened V by 6 bases and J by 7 bases, and 18 bases separated the two germline ends. The CDR3 here is CASSRAPGGTEKLFF. In nucleotides, the CDR3 is TGTGCCAGCAGCAGAGCCCCTGGCGGGACTGAAAAACTGTTTTTT.

This clonotype was counted many times. Its ends do not fully match the called genes, so a read error is possible. The chain uses TRBV6-1 and TRBJ1-5; D not resolved. Germline loops: CDR1 MNHNS, CDR2 SASEGT. The CDR3 loop spans 17 amino acids. CDR3 sequence reads: CASRRQGSGVQPQLQHF. CDR3 coding DNA: TGTGCCAGCAGAAGACAAGGGTCCGGCGTTCAGCCCCAGCTCCAGCATTTT.

This clonotype has a count of ten or more. The V call is TRBV7-9, the J call TRBJ2-4; D may match TRBD1 or TRBD2 (7 bases each). The CDR3 runs to 15 residues. The V end lost 2 bases, the J end lost 5 bases, and 13 bases lay between the germline ends. Germline values: CDR1 SEHNR, CDR2 FQNEAQ (reference sequence). The CDR3 reads CASSLKRDSQNIQYF. As DNA, the CDR3 is TGTGCCAGCAGCTTAAAGCGGGACAGTCAAAACATTCAGTACTTC.

At least ten counts were recorded for this clonotype. The chain recombines TRBV20-1 with TRBJ2-3; 8 bases line up with TRBD1. Trimming at V came to 2 bases and at J to 0 bases, leaving 4 bases not matched to a gene. The CDR3 contains 15 residues. Germline CDR1 DFQATT, CDR2 SNEGSKA (reference sequence). The DNA for the CDR3 is TGCAGTGCTAGATCTGACAGGGGAAGCACAGATACGCAGTATTTT. It yields the protein CSARSDRGSTDTQYF.

This clonotype was seen more than once but under ten times. The V call is TRBV7-8, the J call TRBJ2-7; D is uncertain. The CDR3 has 14 residues. The V gene's germline CDR1 is SGHVS and CDR2 FQNEAQ. V lost 5 bases to trimming and J lost 2 bases, with 13 bases between them. CDR3 region: CASSGRTQTYEQYF. The CDR3 region has the DNA TGTGCCAGCAGCGGAAGAACACAAACCTACGAGCAGTACTTC. The variable domain in full, completed from reference TRBV7-8 and TRBJ2-7, reads GAGVSQSPRYKVAKRGQDVALRCDPISGHVSLFWYQQALGQGPEFLTYFQNEAQLDKSGLPSDRFFAERPEGSVSTLKIQRTQQEDSAVYLCASSGRTQTYEQYFGPGTRLTVT.

This clonotype was seen repeatedly, ten times or more. The chain recombines TRBV12-3 or TRBV12-4 with TRBJ2-7; 8 bases are a match to TRBD1. This CDR3 region has 14 residues. Trimming at V came to 5 bases and at J to 0 bases, leaving 3 bases not matched to a gene. The DNA of the CDR3 is TGTGCCAGCAGTATCACAGGGGGCTCCTACGAGCAGTACTTC. This encodes CASSITGGSYEQYF.

This clonotype was observed a few times. The V call is TRBV3-1, the J call TRBJ2-5; TRBD2 agrees at 8 bases. In germline, CDR1 is LGHDT, CDR2 YNNKEL (reference sequence). J gave up 5 bases and V 2 bases, and 7 bases lay outside the gene matches. The CDR3 consists of 15 residues. The DNA for the CDR3 is TGTGCCAGCAGCCAACGGGAGGGGTTTGCGGAGACCCAGTACTTC. This translates into CASSQREGFAETQYF.